The T cell receptor (beta chain) described here comes from a study of blood T cell repertoires in COVID-19 (dated by TCRdb to the early 2020s). At the level of the whole study: Samples covering the acute and convalescent phases of COVID-19 were provided by collaborators in the United States, Italy and Spain. The sample metadata nearly always contained a de-identified subject ID, COVID-19 status, age in years and sex. Where available, HLA class I and class II types were taken from metadata supplied by the sample provider and were not determined by assay-based typing. The prospective study material was composed of cDNA or gDNA derived from T cells, B-cell-depleted T cells, or PBMCs. A freely available public database, intended as a resource for researchers studying the immune response to SARS-CoV-2, is where the repertoires were released. The samples were drawn from the first 160 participants of the ongoing ImmuneRACE study and from 950 to 1,500 subjects provided by 6 global collaborators. Deeply sampled blood TCRbeta repertoires from subjects exposed to, actively infected with, or recovered from COVID-19 were included in the dataset. Summary of the overall study and its limitations: How much clinical and demographic metadata was included differed by source and by participant, and the metadata was provided uncurated.

Turning to this clone: There is no known antigen for this receptor. There are no base qualities to consult, and no much larger clone falls within one base.

The CDR3 spans 14 residues, from the cysteine through the phenylalanine. Kept here is only the CDR3 DNA, which spans 42 bases and is read in frame from base 1. Via the germline V gene (reference sequence), CDR1 is SEHNR and CDR2 FQNEAQ. Trimming takes 4 bases from V and 6 bases from J, and the germline ends sit 15 bases apart. Collaborating institutions collected whole blood in K2EDTA tubes following their own protocols. Collaborator samples were shipped for TCRbeta analysis as frozen whole blood, isolated PBMCs, or DNA extracted from either sample type. The immunoSEQ Assay, a bias-controlled multiplex PCR, was used to amplify TCRbeta CDR3 regions from genomic DNA. In the authors' own workflow: Nucleated cell counts per sample were estimated from amplification of reference gene primers within the assay. Sequence reads were collapsed and filtered to measure the absolute abundance of every unique TCRbeta CDR3 rearrangement. Productive Simpson clonality was computed per sample as the square root of Simpson's diversity index over productive rearrangements. TCRdb mirrors the immuneACCESS table, restricted to in-frame sequences. Some clones are absent from its copies; in checked studies, under half trace to an unresolved V gene, and the reason for the others is unknown. V and J calls plus clone size are reproduced from that table; the DNA served to infer D and trimming. Here the sample has a few hundred thousand clones; 70% to 90% occur a single time. The top ten clonotypes cover roughly 9.6% of the sample.

Recombination linked TRBV7-9 to TRBJ1-2, with the D gene not clear enough to name. The sample taken for sequencing was peripheral blood. The sequence came from a woman between 65 and 79 years old with acute or convalescent COVID-19. In nucleotide form, the sequence is TGTGCCAGCAGCTCACCCGCGGAGGTCGATGGCTACACCTTC. Translated, it reads CASSSPAEVDGYTF. Extended through the reference TRBV7-9 and TRBJ1-2 proteins, this CDR3 yields the full variable domain: DTGVSQNPRHKITKRGQNVTFRCDPISEHNRLYWYRQTLGQGPEFLTYFQNEAQLEKSRLLSDRFSAERPKGSFSTLEIQRTEQGDSAMYLCASSSPAEVDGYTFGSGTRLTVV.